This T cell receptor beta chain was captured by sequencing in a study of control samples from healthy donors and cancer patients. Clones were sequenced by immunoSEQ multiplex PCR, and TCRdb holds only the in-frame ones, with some missing. This table holds about 160,000 clones, less than 95% found once. Trimming shortened V by 2 bases and J by 2 bases, and 13 bases separated the two germline ends. CDR3 length equals 16 residues. Per germline, CDR1 MNHNS and CDR2 SASEGT. The sequence derives from a man aged 55 to 70 with colorectal cancer. This rearrangement joins TRBV6-1 to TRBJ2-4, with D possibly TRBD1 on 5 matching bases. The sequenced material came from PBMCs. The CDR3 DNA follows: TGTGCCAGCAGTGAAATGGCAGGGCGTACCAAAAACATTCAGTACTTC. Protein sequence: CASSEMAGRTKNIQYF.